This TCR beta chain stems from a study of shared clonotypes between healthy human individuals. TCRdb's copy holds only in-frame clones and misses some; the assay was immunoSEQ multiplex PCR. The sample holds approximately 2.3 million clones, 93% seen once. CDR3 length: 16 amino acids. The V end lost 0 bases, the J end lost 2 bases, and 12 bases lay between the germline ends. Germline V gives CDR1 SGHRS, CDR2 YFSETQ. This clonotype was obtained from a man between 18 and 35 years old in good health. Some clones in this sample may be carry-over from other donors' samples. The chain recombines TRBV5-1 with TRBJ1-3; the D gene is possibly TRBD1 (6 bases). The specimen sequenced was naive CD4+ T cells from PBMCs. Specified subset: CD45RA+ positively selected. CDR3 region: CASSLVFAGAGNTIYF. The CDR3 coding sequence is TGCGCCAGCAGCTTGGTGTTTGCAGGGGCTGGAAACACCATATATTTT.